This TCR beta chain stems from a study of blood T cell repertoires in COVID-19 (dated by TCRdb to 2020 to 2021). For the study in its entirety: Samples covering the acute and convalescent phases of COVID-19 were provided by collaborators in the United States, Italy and Spain. Samples were obtained from the ongoing ImmuneRACE study (first 160 participants) and from 1,254 subjects provided by 6 global collaborators. Nearly every sample came with metadata listing a de-identified subject ID, COVID-19 status, age in years and sex. Deeply sampled blood TCRbeta repertoires from subjects exposed to, actively infected with, or recovered from COVID-19 were included in the dataset. The material from the prospective study consisted of cDNA or gDNA derived from T cells, B-cell-depleted T cells, or PBMCs. A freely available public database, intended as a resource for researchers studying the immune response to SARS-CoV-2, is where the repertoires were released. Where available, HLA class I and class II types were taken from metadata supplied by the sample provider and were not determined by assay-based typing. Findings and caveats that apply to the study as a whole: Clinical and demographic metadata were provided uncurated, with the amount varying by source and participant.

TCRbeta CDR3 regions were amplified from genomic DNA by means of the immunoSEQ Assay, a bias-controlled multiplex PCR. Per the authors' processing: The number of nucleated cells in each sample was estimated by amplification of reference gene primers within the assay. To quantify the absolute abundance of each unique TCRbeta CDR3 rearrangement, sequence reads were collapsed and filtered. For each sample, productive Simpson clonality was calculated as the square root of Simpson's diversity index over productive rearrangements. TCRdb obtained this table from immuneACCESS and retained in-frame rearrangements with V and J assigned. These tables miss some clones; where compared with another copy, unresolved V genes account for less than half of the shortfall, and the remainder is unexplained. For V, J and clone size, that table is used; D and trimming come from the DNA. This sample comprises a few hundred thousand clones, around 84% of them detected only once. The ten largest clonotypes hold approximately 3.6% of the sample.

In the case of this clone: Its target antigen remains unknown. No base-level quality is on record; no much larger clone is a single base apart.

Cut back by 10 bases and 14 bases, the V and J ends lie 17 bases apart. Sequences KGHDR (CDR1) and SFDVKD (CDR2) are obtained from the germline V gene. Including the terminal cysteine and phenylalanine, the CDR3 comprises 11 residues. Of all the DNA, just the CDR3 is kept, 33 bases in frame from base 1. Each collaborating institution followed its own protocols to collect whole blood in K2EDTA tubes. For TCRbeta analysis, collaborator samples were shipped as frozen whole blood, as isolated PBMCs, or as DNA extracted from either sample type. The receptor comes from a woman between 18 and 29 years old with acute or convalescent COVID-19. The sample taken for sequencing was peripheral blood. The chain was built from TRBV24-1 and TRBJ2-1; there is no confident call for the D gene. The CDR3 sequence is CATGSTLQEFF. The DNA sequence is as follows: TGTGCCACAGGTTCTACGCTCCAGGAGTTCTTC.